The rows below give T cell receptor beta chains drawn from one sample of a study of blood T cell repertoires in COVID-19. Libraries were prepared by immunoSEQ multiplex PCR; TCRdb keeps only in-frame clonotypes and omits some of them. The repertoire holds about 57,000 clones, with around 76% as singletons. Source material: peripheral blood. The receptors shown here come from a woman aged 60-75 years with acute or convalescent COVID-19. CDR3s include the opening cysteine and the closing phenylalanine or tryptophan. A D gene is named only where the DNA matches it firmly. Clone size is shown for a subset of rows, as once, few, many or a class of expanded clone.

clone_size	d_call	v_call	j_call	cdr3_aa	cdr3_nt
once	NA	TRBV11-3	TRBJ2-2	CASSLGEGGAGELFF	TGTGCCAGCAGCTTAGGGGAAGGAGGGGCCGGGGAGCTGTTTTTT
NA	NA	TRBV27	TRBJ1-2	CASSPAGRSLYYTF	TGTGCCAGCAGTCCCGCGGGACGGTCATTATACTACACCTTC
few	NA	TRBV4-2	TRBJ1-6	CASSQGSGPYNSPLHF	TGTGCCAGCAGCCAGGGGAGTGGCCCCTATAATTCACCCCTCCACTTT
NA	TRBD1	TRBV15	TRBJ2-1	CATRTGDEQFF	TGTGCCACCAGAACAGGGGATGAGCAGTTCTTC
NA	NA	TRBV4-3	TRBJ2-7	CASSQDRFYEQYF	TGCGCCAGCAGCCAAGACAGGTTCTACGAGCAGTACTTC
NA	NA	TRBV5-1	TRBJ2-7	CASSQTIAHDEQYF	TGCGCCAGCAGTCAGACTATAGCTCACGACGAGCAGTACTTC
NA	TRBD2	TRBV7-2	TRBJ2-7	CASSPGGGQDEQYF	TGTGCCAGCAGCCCGGGGGGTGGGCAGGACGAGCAGTACTTC
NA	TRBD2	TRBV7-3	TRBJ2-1	CASSLAPSGGAVEQFF	TGTGCCAGCAGCTTAGCCCCAAGCGGGGGGGCGGTTGAGCAGTTCTTC
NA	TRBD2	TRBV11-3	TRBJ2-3	CASSGGGTDTQYF	TGTGCCAGCAGCGGGGGGGGGACAGATACGCAGTATTTT
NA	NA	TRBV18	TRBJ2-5	CASSEKLQETQYF	TGTGCCAGCTCAGAGAAGTTACAAGAGACCCAGTACTTC
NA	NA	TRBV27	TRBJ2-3	CASSPSITDTQYF	TGTGCCAGCAGTCCCTCTATTACAGATACGCAGTATTTT
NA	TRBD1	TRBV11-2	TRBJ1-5	CASSLGDRAGQPQHF	TGTGCCAGCAGCTTAGGCGACAGGGCGGGTCAGCCCCAGCATTTT
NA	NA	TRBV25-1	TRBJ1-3	CASSEAGYGNTIYF	TGTGCCAGCAGTGAGGCGGGGTACGGAAACACCATATATTTT
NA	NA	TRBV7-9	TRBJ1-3	CASSTSDGGGTIYF	TGTGCCAGCAGCACTTCGGACGGAGGAGGCACCATATATTTT
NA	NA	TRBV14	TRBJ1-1	CASSQLGTLRDTEAFF	TGTGCCAGCAGCCAATTGGGCACGCTCAGGGACACTGAAGCTTTCTTT
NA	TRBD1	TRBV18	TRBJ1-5	CASSPAGGVGNQPQHF	TGTGCCAGCTCACCAGCAGGGGGCGTCGGCAATCAGCCCCAGCATTTT
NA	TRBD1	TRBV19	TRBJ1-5	CASRVQGGSNQPQHF	TGTGCCAGTAGGGTACAGGGGGGTAGCAATCAGCCCCAGCATTTT
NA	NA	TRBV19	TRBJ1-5	CASKKDRYSNQPQHF	TGTGCCAGTAAAAAGGACAGATATAGCAATCAGCCCCAGCATTTT
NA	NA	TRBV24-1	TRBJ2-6	CATSENRHSGANVLTF	TGTGCCACCAGTGAGAACAGGCACTCTGGGGCCAACGTCCTGACTTTC
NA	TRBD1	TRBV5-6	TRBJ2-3	CASSPDRVGTDTQYF	TGTGCCAGCAGCCCGGACAGGGTCGGCACAGATACGCAGTATTTT
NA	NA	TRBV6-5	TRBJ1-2	CASSDTVGDSYGYTF	TGTGCCAGCAGCGATACAGTCGGGGACTCATATGGCTACACCTTC
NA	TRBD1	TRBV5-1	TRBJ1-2	CASSSTGTAYGYTF	TGCGCCAGCAGCTCAACCGGGACAGCTTATGGCTACACCTTC
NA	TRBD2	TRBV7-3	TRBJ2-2	CASTPGGGELFF	TGTGCCAGCACCCCGGGGGGCGGGGAGCTGTTTTTT
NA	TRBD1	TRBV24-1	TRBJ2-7	CATSDTRQGSGEQYF	TGTGCCACCAGTGATACTAGACAGGGTTCCGGCGAGCAGTACTTC